A single T cell receptor (beta chain) is shown here with its context. This record belongs to a study of blood T cell repertoires in COVID-19. The wider study: The United States, Italy and Spain provided the acute and convalescent COVID-19 samples. The analysed material was cDNA or gDNA that came from T cells, B-cell-depleted T cells, or PBMCs.

Measured with immunoSEQ multiplex PCR; TCRdb has only the in-frame clones, and not every one. The data show around 59,000 clones, with 88% seen just once and about 4.4% held by the top ten. The CDR3 runs 13 residues. Germline CDR1 and CDR2: SGHAT and FQNNGV. The junction had 0 bases not matched to a gene; V was cut back by 8 bases and J by 0 bases. Input material: peripheral blood. The receptor was derived from a man aged 60 to 69 with acute or convalescent COVID-19. The V gene is TRBV11-2, the J gene TRBJ2-7, with 11 bases lining up with TRBD2. The CDR3 DNA sequence: TGTGCCAGCGGACTAGCGGGCTCCTACGAGCAGTACTTC. Translating it yields CASGLAGSYEQYF.